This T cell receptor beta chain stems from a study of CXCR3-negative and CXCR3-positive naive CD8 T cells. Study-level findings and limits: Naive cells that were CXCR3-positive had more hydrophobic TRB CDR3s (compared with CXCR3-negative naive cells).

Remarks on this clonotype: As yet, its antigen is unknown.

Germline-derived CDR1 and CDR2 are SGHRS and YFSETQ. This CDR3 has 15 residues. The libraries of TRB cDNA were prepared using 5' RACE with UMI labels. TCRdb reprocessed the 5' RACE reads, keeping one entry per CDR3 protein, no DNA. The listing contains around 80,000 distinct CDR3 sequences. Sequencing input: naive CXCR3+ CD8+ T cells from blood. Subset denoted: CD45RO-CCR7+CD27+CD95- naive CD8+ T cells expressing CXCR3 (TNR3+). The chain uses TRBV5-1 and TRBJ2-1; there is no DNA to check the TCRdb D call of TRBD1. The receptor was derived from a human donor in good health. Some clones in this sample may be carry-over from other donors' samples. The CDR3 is CASSTLGGTYNEQFF.